The 24 T cell receptor delta chains below come from one sample, sequenced in a study of gamma-delta T cells after stem cell transplantation. TCRdb re-processed the RT-PCR reads using CATT. Here the sample spans 10,000 to 12,000 delta-chain clones, around 42% being singletons. The sequenced material came from gamma-delta T cells. These receptor sequences come from a human donor. It is not recorded whose cells these are; they may come from a transplant donor.

In its sample, this clone ranks as medium-sized. This sample includes further DNA sequences coding for the same CDR3. The chain is built from TRDV2 and TRDJ3; 9 bases line up with TRDD3. The V and J ends lost 0 bases and 0 bases, in that order; junction bases with no gene match: 2. The CDR3 extends over 18 amino acids. CDR1 is GEAIGNYY, CDR2 EKD, per germline. The CDR3 loop reads CACDTWGIGSWDTRQMFF. CDR3 sequence (DNA): TGTGCCTGTGACACCTGGGGGATAGGCTCCTGGGACACCCGACAGATGTTTTTC.

This clone was observed a handful of times. The chain links TRDV3 to TRDJ1; TRDD3 agrees at 7 bases. The V segment lost 4 bases and the J segment 3 bases; nucleotides outside the gene matches: 20. Germline V CDR1 and CDR2: TVYSNPD, GDNSRS (reference sequence). The CDR3 length is 17 residues. CDR3 in amino acids: CASCLGRGIPCSDKLIF. The CDR3 DNA reads as TGTGCCTCGTGCCTGGGCCGGGGGATTCCTTGCTCCGATAAACTCATCTTT.

This clone was recorded once. A much bigger clone sits one base away, suggesting this may be a read error. The chain employs TRDV2 and TRDJ1, with 8 bases lining up with TRDD3. The CDR3 contains 23 residues. Germline CDR1 reads GEAIGNYY; CDR2 reads EKD. V trimming: 2 bases; J trimming: 0 bases; junction bases outside the gene matches: 28. Here the CDR3 reads CACDKSMRDTGQGPHWYTDKLIF. CDR3 nucleotides: TGTGCCTGTGACAAAAGTATGAGGGATACGGGGCAGGGGCCGCATTGGTACACCGATAAACTCATCTTT.

This clone was seen a few times. The rearrangement joins TRDV1 to TRDJ1; perhaps TRDD2 as D (8 bases). The CDR3 has 18 amino acids. Germline V gives CDR1 TSWWSYY, CDR2 QGS. Trimming stripped 1 base from V and 1 base from J, with 19 bases between. The CDR3 sequence is CALGERFLRLGGTDKLIF. DNA for the CDR3: TGTGCTCTTGGGGAACGCTTCCTACGTCTGGGGGGCACCGATAAACTCATCTTT.

The chain employs TRDV1 and TRDJ1; 8 positions agree with TRDD3. Per germline, CDR1 TSWWSYY and CDR2 QGS. The V segment lost 2 bases and the J segment 0 bases; nucleotides outside the gene matches: 20. The CDR3 is 21 residues long. Written as DNA, the CDR3 is TGTGCTCTTGGGGAATTCCTGAAGATTTGGGGATACTACCCATACACCGATAAACTCATCTTT. Its translation: CALGEFLKIWGYYPYTDKLIF.

A note on this clone: Being one base from a much bigger clone, this may be a read error. The chain joins TRDV2 to TRDJ3; 13 bases align to TRDD3. V shed 4 bases, J shed 1 base, and the junction held 15 bases outside the gene matches. Germline V gene lookup returns CDR1 GEAIGNYY and CDR2 EKD. The CDR3 runs to 22 residues. The CDR3 reads CACEPRLGDTSIGSWDTRQMFF. The DNA for the CDR3 is TGTGCCTGTGAGCCCCGACTGGGGGATACGTCCATAGGGTCCTGGGACACCCGACAGATGTTTTTC.

V gene TRDV1 combines with J gene TRDJ1; D is ambiguous. Trimming stripped 0 bases from V and 4 bases from J, with 21 bases between. Looked up from germline, CDR1 is TSWWSYY and CDR2 is QGS. The CDR3 runs to 18 residues. For the CDR3, the DNA is TGTGCTCTTGGGGAACTATGCCTCGATCGATGGTACGGCGATAAACTCATCTTT. Amino acid sequence: CALGELCLDRWYGDKLIF.

To note about this clone: The germline gene is not matched at one end of the junction; a read error may be the cause. The chain joins TRDV2 to TRDJ3; 7 bases are a match to TRDD3. The CDR3 consists of 18 residues. Germline V CDR1 and CDR2: GEAIGNYY, EKD. CDR3 in DNA: TGTGCCTGTGACACCGTCCTGGGGGGCTCCTTGGACACCCGACAGATGTTTTTC. Residues: CACDTVLGGSLDTRQMFF.

The chain carries TRDV3 and TRDJ3; 10 positions match TRDD3. Trimming took 2 bases from V and 0 from J; bases not matched to a gene: 22. There are 23 residues in the CDR3. The V gene's germline CDR1 is TVYSNPD and CDR2 GDNSRS (reference sequence). CDR3 amino acids: CAFSPTGGLPSFRFSWDTRQMFF. CDR3 DNA sequence: TGTGCCTTTTCTCCCACTGGGGGATTACCCTCCTTTAGATTCTCCTGGGACACCCGACAGATGTTTTTC.

The chain is built from TRDV3 and TRDJ1; 7 nucleotides align to TRDD3. Germline V gene lookup returns CDR1 TVYSNPD and CDR2 GDNSRS (reference sequence). V lost 2 bases and J lost 0; bases outside the gene matches: 27. The CDR3 extends over 21 amino acids. This chain's CDR3 is CAFEGRLPTYWGRLYTDKLIF. In nucleotides, the CDR3 is TGTGCCTTTGAGGGTCGGCTACCTACGTACTGGGGACGGTTGTACACCGATAAACTCATCTTT.

This clone was picked up a small number of times. The chain combines TRDV3 with TRDJ1; TRDD3 matches 13 bases. There are 14 residues in the CDR3. Germline assignment: CDR1 TVYSNPD and CDR2 GDNSRS (reference sequence). V trimming: 4 bases; J trimming: 2 bases; junction bases outside the gene matches: 4. CDR3: CASYWGIRTDKLIF. In DNA, the CDR3 is TGTGCCTCATACTGGGGGATACGTACCGATAAACTCATCTTT.

The table lists this clone with a few counts. The genes are TRDV1 and TRDJ1, with D tentatively TRDD1 (5 bases). CDR1 TSWWSYY and CDR2 QGS come from the germline V gene. The CDR3 has 17 amino acids. V lost 4 bases and J lost 1, with 19 bases in between. The CDR3 bases are TGTGCTCTTGGGGGAGACATTAATAGGAGGGCCACCGATAAACTCATCTTT. It yields the protein CALGGDINRRATDKLIF.

A remark on this clone: In the same sample, other DNA sequences code for this CDR3. The rearrangement links TRDV1 to TRDJ1, with a possible D match to TRDD3 (6 bases). The V gene's germline CDR1 is TSWWSYY and CDR2 QGS. CDR3 length: 19 residues. Trimming took off 8 bases at V and 1 base at J, with 29 bases between the two ends. CDR3 nucleotides: TGTGCTCTTTTCTTCCCGGTGGCACTGGGTGATGTAGGCACCGATAAACTCATCTTT. It specifies CALFFPVALGDVGTDKLIF.

Worth noting for this clone: One base away lies a much larger clone, so this may be a sequencing read error. Other nucleotide sequences from this sample produce the same CDR3. CDR3: CACDTGYTGGYPGTAQLFF. The CDR3 nucleotides read TGTGCCTGTGACACCGGGTATACTGGGGGATATCCCGGCACAGCGCAACTCTTCTTT. The chain couples TRDV2 to TRDJ2, with 11 bases lining up with TRDD3. From germline, CDR1 is GEAIGNYY and CDR2 EKD. The CDR3 extends over 19 amino acids.

This chain connects TRDV2 to TRDJ3; 11 bases line up with TRDD3. This CDR3 region has 18 residues. V was pared by 2 bases and J by 0 bases, with 2 bases of the junction left unmatched. Per the germline V gene, CDR1 is GEAIGNYY and CDR2 is EKD. CDR3 bases: TGTGCCTGTGACAGTACTGGGGGATACTCCTGGGACACCCGACAGATGTTTTTC. It translates to CACDSTGGYSWDTRQMFF.

The chain recombines TRDV1 with TRDJ2, with 13 bases lining up with TRDD3. Per the germline V gene, CDR1 is TSWWSYY and CDR2 is QGS. V was pared by 0 bases and J by 3 bases, with 22 bases of the junction left unmatched. This CDR3 has 24 amino acids. The CDR3 sequence: CALGELLIHPHWGIRGTLTAQLFF. For the CDR3, the DNA is TGTGCTCTTGGGGAACTTCTCATCCACCCCCACTGGGGGATACGCGGAACCCTGACAGCACAACTCTTCTTT.

This clone is categorized as medium-sized. This chain connects TRDV1 to TRDJ1, with TRDD3 matching over 10 bases. This CDR3 has 19 residues. With V trimmed by 0 bases and J by 1 base, 11 bases remained unmatched. CDR1 and CDR2 (germline): TSWWSYY, QGS. The CDR3 here is CALGELFLLGGYCTDKLIF. The DNA for the CDR3 is TGTGCTCTTGGGGAACTCTTCCTACTTGGGGGATACTGCACCGATAAACTCATCTTT.

V gene TRDV1 combines with J gene TRDJ1, with 7 bases matching TRDD3. The CDR3 is made up of 16 amino acids. Germline-derived CDR1 and CDR2 are TSWWSYY and QGS. The junction had 20 bases not matched to a gene; V was cut back by 11 bases and J by 5 bases. CDR3 coding DNA: TGTGCTAGTGGGGATAGTACGACCGGGATGGGAGATAAACTCATCTTT. Translating it yields CASGDSTTGMGDKLIF.

Turning to this clone: At the DNA level, this CDR3 is encoded by other sequences in the same sample as well. The chain uses TRDV3 and TRDJ1; D perhaps matches TRDD2 (5 bases). CDR3 length: 21 residues. From germline, CDR1 is TVYSNPD and CDR2 GDNSRS (reference sequence). CDR3 loop: CALPKSSLGGIFEPRVGKLIF. CDR3 nucleotides: TGTGCTCTTCCGAAGTCCTCCCTTGGAGGTATTTTCGAACCTCGGGTCGGTAAACTCATCTTT.

This clone was seen only a few times. CDR3 nucleotide sequence: TGTGCCTTACCTCCAGTACTGGGGGAGGGAAAACTCATCTTT. The encoded protein is CALPPVLGEGKLIF. The rearrangement joins TRDV3 to TRDJ1; 9 bases are a match to TRDD3. Germline lookup yields CDR1 TVYSNPD and CDR2 GDNSRS (reference sequence). The V and J ends lost 3 bases and 8 bases, in that order; junction bases with no gene match: 13. This CDR3 region has 14 residues.

In the case of this clone: Other DNA sequences in this specimen translate into the identical CDR3. The J gene has no call, while the V gene is TRDV1; TRDD3, the D gene given by the table, was not confirmed from the DNA. Germline V lookup: CDR1 TSWWSYY, CDR2 QGS. The CDR3 runs 20 residues. As DNA, the CDR3 is TGTGCTCTTGGAGATTTTCGGCCTTTCTGGGGGATACGCGGCACCGGGGAGCTGTTTTTT. Its protein product is CALGDFRPFWGIRGTGELFF.

This clone was found a few times. The CDR3 region is CAASATEDTGWDTRQMFF. CDR3 sequence (DNA): TGTGCAGCAAGCGCGACGGAGGATACCGGCTGGGACACCCGACAGATGTTTTTC. The chain has TRAV29/DV5 and TRDJ3; D possibly corresponds to TRDD3 (6 bases). Trimming took off 0 bases at V and 3 bases at J, with 16 bases between the two ends. The CDR3 is made up of 18 amino acids. Germline V gene lookup returns CDR1 NSMFDY and CDR2 ISSIKDK.

The CDR3 spells CAYAAAEVDGCESKLIF. The CDR3 nucleotides are TGTGCCTATGCGGCCGCCGAGGTGGATGGCTGTGAGAGTAAACTCATCTTT. The chain is built from TRDV3 and TRDJ1, with D unclear. Germline V gene sequence: CDR1 TVYSNPD, CDR2 GDNSRS (reference sequence). V lost 4 bases and J lost 7, with 31 bases in between. There are 17 residues in the CDR3.

Notes on this clone: The junction differs from germline at one of its ends, possibly a read error. Other DNA sequences in the sample encode the same CDR3. This chain uses TRDV2 with TRDJ1; a possible D gene is TRDD3 (5 bases). This CDR3 contains 14 residues. Germline loops: CDR1 GEAIGNYY, CDR2 EKD. The DNA of the CDR3 is TGCGCCTGTGACACGGGAGGGGGGACCGATAAACTCATCTTT. The encoded protein is CACDTGGGTDKLIF.